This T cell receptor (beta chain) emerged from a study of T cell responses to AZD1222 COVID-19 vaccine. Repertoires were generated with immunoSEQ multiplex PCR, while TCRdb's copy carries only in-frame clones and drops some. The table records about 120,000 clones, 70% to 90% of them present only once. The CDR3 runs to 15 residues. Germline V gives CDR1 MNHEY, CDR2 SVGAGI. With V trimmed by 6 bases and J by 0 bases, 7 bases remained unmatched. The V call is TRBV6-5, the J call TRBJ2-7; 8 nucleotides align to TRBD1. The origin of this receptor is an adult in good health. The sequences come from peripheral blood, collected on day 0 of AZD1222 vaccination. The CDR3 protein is CASRKDRVSSYEQYF. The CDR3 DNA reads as TGTGCCAGCAGAAAGGACAGGGTCAGCTCCTACGAGCAGTACTTC.